This T cell receptor (beta chain) comes out of a study of PD-1 blockade in classical Hodgkin lymphoma. Relapses following autologous stem cell transplantation were seen in all patients, with brentuximab vedotin exposure varying. Between the trimmed V and J ends, which lost 6 bases and 0 bases, there was a span of 12 bases. The CDR3 is 15 amino acids. Germline loops: CDR1 SEHNR, CDR2 FQNEAQ (reference sequence). TCRdb's table, derived via immunoSEQ multiplex PCR, lists solely in-frame clones and lacks some. Among 95,000 to 120,000 clones listed, roughly 87% were seen once. The source was peripheral blood mononuclear cells (PBMCs), collected before the second cycle of nivolumab. This TCR was sampled from a human donor with classical Hodgkin lymphoma. The J gene is TRBJ1-5, the V gene TRBV7-9; tentatively, D is TRBD1 (5 bases). The CDR3 is CASSSGPNSNQPQHF. The CDR3 region has the DNA TGTGCCAGCAGTTCGGGACCGAATAGCAATCAGCCCCAGCATTTT.